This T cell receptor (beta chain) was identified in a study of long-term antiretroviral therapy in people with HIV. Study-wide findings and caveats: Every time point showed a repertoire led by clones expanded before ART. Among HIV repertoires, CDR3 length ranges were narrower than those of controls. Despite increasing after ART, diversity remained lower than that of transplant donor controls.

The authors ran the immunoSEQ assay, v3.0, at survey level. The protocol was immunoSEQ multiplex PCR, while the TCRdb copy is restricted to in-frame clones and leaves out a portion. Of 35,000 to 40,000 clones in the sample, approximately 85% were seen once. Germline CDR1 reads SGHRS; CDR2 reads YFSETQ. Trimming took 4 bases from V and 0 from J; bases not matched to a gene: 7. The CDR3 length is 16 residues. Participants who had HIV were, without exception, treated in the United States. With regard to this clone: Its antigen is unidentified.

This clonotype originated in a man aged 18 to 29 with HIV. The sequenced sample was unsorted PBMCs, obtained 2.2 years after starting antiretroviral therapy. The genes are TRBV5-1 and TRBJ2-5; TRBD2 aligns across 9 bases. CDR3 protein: CASSRDGLANQETQYF. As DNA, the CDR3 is TGCGCCAGCAGCAGAGACGGACTAGCGAACCAAGAGACCCAGTACTTC.